The 17 T cell receptor beta chains presented below share a single source sample, sequenced in a study of lymphopenia after photon versus proton radiotherapy. Assay: immunoSEQ multiplex PCR; the TCRdb copy retains only in-frame clones and omits some. This sample has 25,000 to 35,000 clones, with roughly 90% found just once. Source: peripheral blood, taken from a patient treated with photon-based radiotherapy. The receptor source for this set is a woman aged 50 to 65 with pancreatic cancer.

This clone is a singleton in its sample. This chain links TRBV5-4 with TRBJ2-2; 7 positions agree with TRBD2. The CDR3 sequence is 16 residues long. The J segment lost 1 base and the V segment lost 4 bases, leaving 7 bases of the junction unmatched. Germline V gives CDR1 SGHNT, CDR2 YYREEE (reference sequence). CDR3 nucleotides: TGTGCCAGCAGCCGCGGTCTAGCGGAGAACACCGGGGAGCTGTTTTTT. This translates into CASSRGLAENTGELFF.

This sequence joins TRBV19 and TRBJ1-1; D unresolved. The CDR3 is 13 amino acids. Germline values: CDR1 LNHDA, CDR2 SQIVND (reference sequence). Trimming left V 3 bases short and J 3 bases short, with 8 bases between. The CDR3 DNA sequence: TGTGCCAGTAGTATGGAGAGGTACACTGAAGCTTTCTTT. This gives the protein CASSMERYTEAFF.

The CDR3 nucleotides are TGCGCCAGCAGCCAGACTCCGGGAGGGGGCTACGAGCAGTACTTC. Protein product: CASSQTPGGGYEQYF. This chain joins TRBV5-1 and TRBJ2-7; TRBD2 matches 8 bases. There are 15 residues in the CDR3. Germline V gene lookup returns CDR1 SGHRS and CDR2 YFSETQ. Trimming at V came to 4 bases and at J to 3 bases, leaving 9 bases not matched to a gene. Full variable domain (remainder filled in from reference TRBV5-1 and TRBJ2-7): KAGVTQTPRYLIKTRGQQVTLSCSPISGHRSVSWYQQTPGQGLQFLFEYFSETQRNKGNFPGRFSGRQFSNSRSEMNVSTLELGDSALYLCASSQTPGGGYEQYFGPGTRLTVT.

V and J are TRBV4-1 and TRBJ2-7; D remains unclear. Trimming removed 1 base from V and 2 bases from J, with 12 bases in between. This CDR3 has 15 residues. Germline V lookup: CDR1 MGHRA, CDR2 YSYEKL. The CDR3 DNA follows: TGCGCCAGCAGCCAAGGGGTGGCAGGAGCCTACGAGCAGTACTTC. Residues: CASSQGVAGAYEQYF.

This chain joins TRBV7-2 and TRBJ2-1; 9 bases align to TRBD2. Germline V gives CDR1 SGHTA, CDR2 FQGNSA. J was trimmed by 6 bases and V by 6 bases; bases with no gene match: 12. The CDR3 spans 16 residues. CDR3 amino acids: CASRSQPLAGINEQFF. CDR3 nucleotides: TGTGCCAGCAGGTCCCAACCGCTAGCGGGAATCAATGAGCAGTTCTTC.

The V and J genes are TRBV28 and TRBJ1-3, with D uncertain. Trimming shortened V by 2 bases and J by 0 bases, and 8 bases separated the two germline ends. Germline CDR1 is MDHEN and CDR2 is SYDVKM. CDR3 length: 15 amino acids. The CDR3 DNA follows: TGTGCCAGCAGTTTAATCCGAGCCTCTGGAAACACCATATATTTT. The encoded protein is CASSLIRASGNTIYF.

The rearrangement uses TRBV7-2 and TRBJ1-3; D perhaps matches TRBD1 (5 bases). There are 15 residues in the CDR3. The germline V gene has CDR1 SGHTA and CDR2 FQGNSA. V lost 1 base, J lost 2 bases, and 9 bases lay in between. As DNA, the CDR3 is TGTGCCAGCAGCTTAGTGCTGGGGGCTGGAAACACCATATATTTT. Residues: CASSLVLGAGNTIYF.

The CDR3 DNA reads TGTGCCAGCAGCTTTGGAGCGAACACCGGGGAGCTGTTTTTT. It codes for CASSFGANTGELFF. The chain employs TRBV5-5 and TRBJ2-2; D not resolved. CDR1 is SGHKS and CDR2 is YYEKEE in the germline V gene (reference sequence). The length of the CDR3 is 14 residues. Trimming shortened V by 2 bases and J by 0 bases, and 5 bases separated the two germline ends.

Note on this clone: One end of the junction fails to match germline, which may point to a read error. The V and J genes are TRBV9 and TRBJ2-2, with 8 bases lining up with TRBD1. This CDR3 comprises 16 residues. The germline V gene has CDR1 SGDLS and CDR2 YYNGEE. In nucleotides, the CDR3 is TGTGCCAGCAGCGTACGGAGCTCGACAGGGGCCGGCGAGCTGTTTTTT. The encoded protein is CASSVRSSTGAGELFF.

This clone was counted a few times. This sequence joins TRBV29-1 and TRBJ2-6; D remains ambiguous. The V and J ends lost 7 bases and 0 bases respectively, with 22 bases between them. CDR1 and CDR2 from the germline V gene are SQVTM and ANQGSEA. The CDR3 totals 18 residues. CDR3: CSAGGVGQADSGANVLTF. The DNA of the CDR3 is TGCAGCGCAGGCGGAGTAGGGCAGGCTGACTCTGGGGCCAACGTCCTGACTTTC.

The chain uses TRBV6-1 and TRBJ2-6, with 8 bases aligning to TRBD2. After removal of 2 bases from V and 3 bases from J, the junction contained 0 bases not matched to a gene. This CDR3 has 15 residues. Germline CDR1 MNHNS, CDR2 SASEGT. This chain's CDR3 is CASSELAGGANVLTF. As DNA, the CDR3 is TGTGCCAGCAGTGAACTAGCGGGTGGGGCCAACGTCCTGACTTTC.

The rearrangement links TRBV7-2 to TRBJ1-4; D uncertain. The CDR3 consists of 14 residues. Trimming removed 6 bases from V and 7 bases from J, with 15 bases in between. Germline values: CDR1 SGHTA, CDR2 FQGNSA. The CDR3 loop is CASRPTSLGEKLFF. The CDR3 DNA sequence: TGTGCCAGCAGACCGACATCTCTAGGTGAAAAACTGTTTTTT.

The sample holds one count of this clone. The chain joins TRBV14 to TRBJ2-1, with TRBD1 as a possible D gene (5 bases). The CDR3 extends over 16 amino acids. Trimming took off 1 base at V and 6 bases at J, with 16 bases between the two ends. Germline V lookup: CDR1 SGHDN, CDR2 FVKESK. The CDR3 loop is CASSQGPIDSSNEQFF. In nucleotides, the CDR3 is TGTGCCAGCAGCCAAGGACCTATCGACAGCAGCAATGAGCAGTTCTTC.

The count of this clone is one. The J gene is TRBJ1-1, the V gene TRBV9, with TRBD1 as a possible D gene (5 bases). The V gene lost 3 bases and the J gene lost 6 bases, with 21 bases spanning the gap. The germline CDR1 and CDR2 sequences are SGDLS and YYNGEE. The CDR3 loop spans 16 amino acids. The CDR3 DNA reads as TGTGCCAGCAGCGCCTTCGGGACTTACCCCGGCGCTGAAGCTTTCTTT. Translation: CASSAFGTYPGAEAFF.

The chain is built from TRBV7-8 and TRBJ1-2, with D possibly TRBD1 on 5 matching bases. CDR3 length: 14 residues. Germline V CDR1 and CDR2: SGHVS, FQNEAQ. V shed 0 bases and J shed 2 bases, with 7 bases lying between them. CDR3 region: CASSLAGQNYGYTF. CDR3 bases: TGTGCCAGCAGCTTAGCGGGGCAGAACTATGGCTACACCTTC.

This CDR3 reads CASSRPSGGRSEQYF. CDR3 coding DNA: TGTGCCAGCAGTCGCCCGTCGGGAGGCCGTTCCGAGCAGTACTTC. The V call is TRBV28, the J call TRBJ2-7, with TRBD2 matching over 7 bases. With 5 bases clipped from V and 6 bases from J, the junction kept 13 bases outside the gene matches. CDR1 and CDR2 (germline): MDHEN, SYDVKM. The CDR3 has 15 amino acids.

The V and J genes are TRBV7-8 and TRBJ1-5; 7 bases match TRBD1. After removal of 1 base from V and 3 bases from J, the junction contained 6 bases not matched to a gene. Germline CDR1 reads SGHVS; CDR2 reads FQNEAQ. The CDR3 consists of 16 residues. CDR3 in DNA: TGTGCCAGCAGCTTAGGGGGACAGCTACTCAATCAGCCCCAGCATTTT. Translating it yields CASSLGGQLLNQPQHF.